The T cell receptor beta chain described here comes from a study of T cells in Graves' hyperthyroidism and ophthalmopathy. Across 18 months, stable Graves' hyperthyroidism was marked by no progression to ophthalmopathy. Trimming cost V 8 bases and J 2 bases, with 14 bases left between them. Germline V CDR1 and CDR2: WSHSY, SAAADI. This CDR3 has 14 residues. Findings and limits, study-wide: Most clonotypes expanded in thyroid above 0.001 were likewise present in blood. Using 13 V-J features, a model discriminated ophthalmopathy from stable hyperthyroidism.

This clonotype was recorded at least ten times. Its matching antigen is unknown. The TCR beta CDR3 regions underwent amplification using RNA transcripts as the source. Using the HTBI primer set, a first-round RT-PCR was run on the TCR CDR3. TCRdb recomputed calls from the multiplex PCR reads with MiXCR, one row per CDR3 protein. The sample lists approximately 400,000 distinct CDR3 sequences, 15% to 19% occurring once. This sequence joins TRBV10-2 and TRBJ2-3; tentative D call: TRBD2 (7 bases). Specimen: blood. This clonotype was obtained from a woman between 18 and 29 years old with Graves' hyperthyroidism. The CDR3 loop is CASEGGPDTDTQYF. The CDR3 bases are TGCGCCAGCGAGGGGGGGCCGGACACAGATACGCAGTATTTT.